A single sample gave rise to the 16 T cell receptor beta chains below, sequenced in a study of cytomegalovirus exposure and HLA in healthy donors. The primer mix had 60 Vbeta and 13 Jbeta primers. TCRdb's copy holds only in-frame clones and misses some; the assay was immunoSEQ multiplex PCR. The repertoire has just over 95,000 clones, more than 65% of them found once; the top ten carry roughly 8.8%. The sample was PBMCs. The receptor set was obtained from a human donor in good health.

This clone was observed a handful of times. The genes are TRBV30 and TRBJ1-1, with D maybe TRBD1 (5 bases). V was pared by 1 base and J by 6 bases, with 12 bases between. Looked up from germline, CDR1 is GTSNPN and CDR2 is SVGIG (reference sequence). This CDR3 has 13 amino acids. For the CDR3, the DNA is TGTGCCTGGAGTGCACAGGATTATTCTGAAGCTTTCTTT. This codes for CAWSAQDYSEAFF.

The rearrangement uses TRBV9 and TRBJ2-1, with 9 positions matching TRBD2. Losses at the gene ends were 3 bases for V and 6 bases for J; bases not matched to a gene: 4. Looked up from germline, CDR1 is SGDLS and CDR2 is YYNGEE. The CDR3 runs to 14 residues. The CDR3 sequence: CASSAGTSFNEQFF. CDR3 coding DNA: TGTGCCAGCAGCGCCGGGACTAGCTTCAATGAGCAGTTCTTC.

This clone occurred once. The genes are TRBV14 and TRBJ1-1; maybe TRBD1 (6 bases). The germline V gene has CDR1 SGHDN and CDR2 FVKESK. This CDR3 region has 16 residues. Trimming left V 1 base short and J 4 bases short, with 16 bases between. The CDR3 here is CASSQVRLGHGTEAFF. The CDR3 coding sequence is TGTGCCAGCAGCCAAGTCCGACTGGGACATGGCACTGAAGCTTTCTTT.

The chain carries TRBV27 and TRBJ2-2; 8 bases match TRBD1. Per the germline V gene, CDR1 is MNHEY and CDR2 is SMNVEV (reference sequence). V shed 3 bases, J shed 1 base, and the junction held 1 base outside the gene matches. CDR3 length: 15 residues. The CDR3 sequence: CASSFGQGNTGELFF. In nucleotides, the CDR3 is TGTGCCAGCAGTTTCGGACAGGGGAACACCGGGGAGCTGTTTTTT.

V gene TRBV18 combines with J gene TRBJ2-1, with 7 bases aligning to TRBD2. The CDR3 is made up of 12 amino acids. V was pared by 0 bases and J by 12 bases, with 2 bases of the junction left unmatched. Looked up from germline, CDR1 is KGHSH and CDR2 is LQKENI. The CDR3, as DNA: TGTGCCAGCTCACCACCGGGGAGGGGGCAGTTCTTC. Its protein is CASSPPGRGQFF.

The V and J genes are TRBV6-5 and TRBJ1-2, with 8 bases identical to TRBD1. The CDR3 contains 15 residues. V trimming: 6 bases; J trimming: 4 bases; junction bases outside the gene matches: 10. Looked up from germline, CDR1 is MNHEY and CDR2 is SVGAGI. DNA for the CDR3: TGTGCCAGCAGAGACAAGGACAGGGCCGGCTATGGCTACACCTTC. Protein sequence: CASRDKDRAGYGYTF.

This clone was picked up a small number of times. J is TRBJ1-5 and V is TRBV5-6; 11 bases agree with TRBD1. Unmatched junction bases numbered 10, after V lost 4 bases and J lost 1 base. The CDR3 loop spans 18 amino acids. The germline V gene encodes CDR1 SGHDT and CDR2 YYEEEE. The CDR3 coding sequence is TGTGCCAGCAGCATCGGGACAGGGGGAATTTCGAGCAATCAGCCCCAGCATTTT. Its protein product is CASSIGTGGISSNQPQHF.

This clone was recorded once. V and J are TRBV6-5 and TRBJ2-3; 7 nucleotides match TRBD1. The CDR3 covers 15 residues. The V gene's germline CDR1 is MNHEY and CDR2 SVGAGI. The V segment lost 2 bases and the J segment 2 bases; nucleotides outside the gene matches: 4. Written as DNA, the CDR3 is TGTGCCAGCAGTTACACAGGGGTAAACACAGATACGCAGTATTTT. Translated, it gives CASSYTGVNTDTQYF.

The chain combines TRBV2 with TRBJ1-4; 8 nucleotides line up with TRBD1. CDR3 length equals 16 residues. Per germline, CDR1 SNHLY and CDR2 FYNNEI. The junction had 6 bases not matched to a gene; V was cut back by 6 bases and J by 0 bases. The CDR3 is CASSQTGVATNEKLFF. The CDR3 DNA is TGTGCCAGCAGCCAGACAGGGGTTGCAACTAATGAAAAACTGTTTTTT.

CDR3 sequence reads: CASRKQQLPTYEQYF. The DNA of the CDR3 is TGTGCCAGTAGAAAACAGCAGTTACCAACCTACGAGCAGTACTTC. V usage is TRBV19 and J usage is TRBJ2-7, with no clear D. Trimming pared 6 bases from V and 2 bases from J, leaving 17 bases between. Germline V gene data show CDR1 as LNHDA and CDR2 as SQIVND (reference sequence). The CDR3 covers 15 residues.

This chain links TRBV18 with TRBJ2-5; D is perhaps TRBD1 (5 bases). CDR3 length: 16 amino acids. V shed 0 bases and J shed 6 bases, with 17 bases lying between them. CDR1 is KGHSH and CDR2 is LQKENI in the germline V gene. The CDR3 reads CASSPPNQDSLKTQYF. Written as DNA, the CDR3 is TGTGCCAGCTCACCACCCAATCAAGACAGCCTAAAGACCCAGTACTTC.

The rearrangement uses TRBV5-4 and TRBJ2-5; D is possibly TRBD2 (5 bases). The last part of the DNA fits TRBJ2-7 better; the J call may be wrong. Germline loops: CDR1 SGHNT, CDR2 YYREEE (reference sequence). CDR3 length: 15 residues. CDR3 coding DNA: TGTGCCAGCAGCTCCCGCGGGTCTTTGGGCAGCGAGCAGTACTTC. Protein: CASSSRGSLGSEQYF.

The genes are TRBV9 and TRBJ2-4; D may be TRBD2 (5 bases). The V gene's germline CDR1 is SGDLS and CDR2 YYNGEE. Trimming took off 2 bases at V and 6 bases at J, with 18 bases between the two ends. CDR3 length: 16 residues. The CDR3 spells CASSVREHQPPNIQYF. Written as DNA, the CDR3 is TGTGCCAGCAGCGTCCGGGAACATCAACCCCCAAACATTCAGTACTTC. Supplemented by reference TRBV9 and TRBJ2-4, the full variable domain reads DSGVTQTPKHLITATGQRVTLRCSPRSGDLSVYWYQQSLDQGLQFLIQYYNGEERAKGNILERFSAQQFPDLHSELNLSSLELGDSALYFCASSVREHQPPNIQYFGAGTRLSVL.

This clone occurred a few times. The rearrangement uses TRBV2 and TRBJ2-6, with TRBD2 as a possible D gene (6 bases). CDR3 length equals 16 residues. Looked up from germline, CDR1 is SNHLY and CDR2 is FYNNEI. Deletions cut 6 bases from V and 3 bases from J, with 15 bases between. The DNA for the CDR3 is TGTGCCAGCAGACTGGAGGGTGGGCTTGGGGCCAACGTCCTGACTTTC. It specifies CASRLEGGLGANVLTF.

CDR3 residues: CASSFGTGNSPLHF. Written as DNA, the CDR3 is TGTGCCAGCAGCTTCGGGACAGGAAATTCACCCCTCCACTTT. This sequence joins TRBV11-3 and TRBJ1-6; 8 bases agree with TRBD1. The CDR3 spans 14 residues. J lost 7 bases, V lost 3 bases, and 2 bases had no gene match. Germline V gives CDR1 SGHNT, CDR2 YENEEA.

CDR3 coding DNA: TGTGCCACCAGCAGAGATAGGAGCACTGAAGCTTTCTTT. Protein: CATSRDRSTEAFF. The rearrangement joins TRBV15 to TRBJ1-1; D is unresolved. This CDR3 contains 13 residues. The germline V and J ends were trimmed by 0 bases and 4 bases, with 6 bases remaining between them. Per the germline V gene, CDR1 is LNHNV and CDR2 is YYDKDF (reference sequence).